This T cell receptor beta chain comes out of a study of beta chain features in type 1 diabetes. Isolated RNA was reverse transcribed in full, so expressed TCRB transcripts were sequenced. Sequencing used immunoSEQ multiplex PCR; TCRdb keeps in-frame clones, though not all of them. The table has a few hundred thousand clones, approximately 25% seen once. Study outcomes and limitations: Whether HLA type influences TCRB rearrangement remained unresolved here. TCRB CDR3s were moderately but significantly shorter in Type 1 diabetes patients in all four CD4+ subsets.

Germline lookup yields CDR1 GTSNPN and CDR2 SVGIG (reference sequence). The CDR3 has 18 residues. V gave up 2 bases and J gave up 3 bases; unmatched junction bases: 10. In this sample, this clone turned up a few times. The antigen is undetermined. V and J are TRBV30 and TRBJ2-3, with 14 bases that match TRBD2. The sequenced sample was naive CD4+ T cells from blood. This receptor was identified in a woman aged 25 to 39 with type 1 diabetes. CDR3 DNA: TGTGCCTGGAGTCCCTGGGGGACTAGCGGGAGTAAGACAGATACGCAGTATTTT. Protein sequence: CAWSPWGTSGSKTDTQYF.